One T cell receptor beta chain is described in this entry. Its antigen is unknown. This entry comes from a study of T cells in Graves' hyperthyroidism and ophthalmopathy. Study conclusions and caveats: Most thyroid clonotypes that were expanded above 0.001 also turned up in blood. A 13 V-J model separated ophthalmopathy from stable hyperthyroidism. Model predictions of ophthalmopathy came a median approximately 6 months before onset.

This CDR3 has 15 residues. The V and J ends lost 0 bases and 5 bases respectively, with 15 bases between them. CDR1 and CDR2 from the germline V gene are DFQATT and SNEGSKA (reference sequence). Diagnoses rested on clinical symptoms, serum thyroxine and TRAb, thyroid ultrasound and orbital computed tomography. TCR beta CDR3 sequences were amplified from RNA transcripts. HTBI primers were the set used in a first-round RT-PCR of the TCR CDR3. TCRdb analysed the multiplex PCR reads with MiXCR anew, one entry per CDR3 protein. The profile shows about 570,000 distinct CDR3 sequences, 46% of them singletons.

This sequence was found in an adult woman with Graves' disease, either hyperthyroidism or ophthalmopathy (not recorded which). This chain uses TRBV20-1 with TRBJ2-3, with D perhaps matching TRBD2 (6 bases). Source material: peripheral blood or thyroid tissue (not recorded which). CDR3 sequence: CSARDLTRGGDTQYF. CDR3 sequence (DNA): TGCAGTGCTAGAGATCTTACACGGGGAGGAGATACGCAGTATTTT.